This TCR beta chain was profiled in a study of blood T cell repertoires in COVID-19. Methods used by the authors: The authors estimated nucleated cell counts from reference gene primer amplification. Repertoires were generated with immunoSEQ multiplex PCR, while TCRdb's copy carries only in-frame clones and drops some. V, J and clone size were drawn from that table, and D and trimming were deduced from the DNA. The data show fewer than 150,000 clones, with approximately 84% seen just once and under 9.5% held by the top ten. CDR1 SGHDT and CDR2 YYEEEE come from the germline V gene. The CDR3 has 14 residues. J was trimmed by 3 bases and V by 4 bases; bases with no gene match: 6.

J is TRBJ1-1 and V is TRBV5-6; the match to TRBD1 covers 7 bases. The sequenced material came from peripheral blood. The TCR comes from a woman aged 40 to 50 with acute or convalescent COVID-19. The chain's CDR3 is CASSPIDRDTEAFF. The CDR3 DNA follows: TGTGCCAGCAGCCCGATAGACAGGGACACTGAAGCTTTCTTT.